This TCR beta chain derives from a study of T cells in Graves' hyperthyroidism and ophthalmopathy. General observations from the study: Blood also carried most thyroid clonotypes expanded above 0.001.

With respect to this clonotype: Antigen unknown.

The V and J ends lost 4 bases and 0 bases respectively, with 11 bases between them. The CDR3 spans 15 residues. The germline V gene encodes CDR1 SGHRS and CDR2 YFSETQ. The source material, RNA transcripts, was used to amplify TCR beta CDR3 regions. The TCR CDR3 first-round RT-PCR relied on the HTBI primer set. TCRdb used MiXCR to reprocess the multiplex PCR reads, holding one entry per CDR3 protein. The top ten hold roughly 30% of the sample, which has about 640,000 distinct CDR3 sequences, 20% to 25% seen once. The rearrangement joins TRBV5-1 to TRBJ1-3; no clear D gene. The source of this sequence is a man aged 25 to 40 with Graves' ophthalmopathy. Sequencing was performed on blood. CDR3 region: CASSQDSLSGNTIYF. As DNA, the CDR3 is TGCGCCAGCAGCCAAGATTCCCTCTCTGGAAACACCATATATTTT.